The table lists the clone carrying this T cell receptor (beta chain) with many counts. Its antigen is as yet unknown. The entry originates in a study of CD8+ T cells in alopecia areata. Study-level points and caveats: Across lesional scalp, and particularly alopecia totalis/universalis, clonality surpassed that of normal scalp.

Following extraction, RNA underwent reverse transcription to cDNA, which served as the sequencing template. Sequenced by immunoSEQ multiplex PCR; TCRdb stores in-frame clones only, minus some. The sample carries over 150,000 clones, approximately 62% recorded once. Germline V gene data show CDR1 as SNHLY and CDR2 as FYNNEI. This CDR3 is 14 amino acids long. V dropped 3 bases and J dropped 0 bases, with 5 bases sitting between them. The chain employs TRBV2 and TRBJ2-2; tentatively, D is TRBD1 (5 bases). Sequencing used CD4+ T cells sorted from blood, obtained at week 0. The source is a human donor with alopecia areata. CDR3 in DNA: TGTGCCAGCAGTGAGACAGCGAACACCGGGGAGCTGTTTTTT. Its protein product is CASSETANTGELFF.